This paragraph reports one T cell receptor beta chain. TCRdb keeps only in-frame clones here, not all; method: immunoSEQ multiplex PCR. This sample has 100,000 to 150,000 clones, with 70% to 90% found just once. The record originates from a study of blood T cell repertoires in COVID-19. The sample taken for sequencing was peripheral blood. This receptor was obtained from a woman in her fifties or sixties with acute or convalescent COVID-19.

CDR3 DNA sequence: TGTGCCTGGAGCCCGGGACTAGCCATAAATGAGCAGTTCTTC. Translating gives CAWSPGLAINEQFF. The chain is built from TRBV30 and TRBJ2-1; 9 bases line up with TRBD2. This CDR3 contains 14 residues. With V trimmed by 3 bases and J by 7 bases, 7 bases remained unmatched. Germline values: CDR1 GTSNPN, CDR2 SVGIG (reference sequence). Combining the CDR3 with reference TRBV30 and TRBJ2-1 gives the whole variable domain SQTIHQWPATLVQPVGSPLSLECTVEGTSNPNLYWYRQAAGRGLQLLFYSVGIGQISSEVPQNLSASRPQDRQFILSSKKLLLSDSGFYLCAWSPGLAINEQFFGPGTRLTVL.